The 28 T cell receptor beta chains below come from one sample, sequenced in a study of blood T cells in healthy people across ages. A second 7 to 11 cycle PCR used barcoded and J-beta primers. TCRdb reprocessed the 5' RACE reads via MiXCR and lists one record per CDR3 protein. This sample has about 670,000 distinct CDR3 sequences; roughly 41% occur once, and the top ten carry 25% to 35%. The sample taken for sequencing was blood. The receptors were sampled from a man of 80 years or more in good health.

This clonotype was seen more than once but under ten times. This chain connects TRBV3-1 to TRBJ2-2, with D perhaps given as TRBD1 or TRBD2 (6 bases each). Trimming removed 4 bases at V and 1 base at J, with 13 bases between. Germline V CDR1 and CDR2: LGHDT, YNNKEL (reference sequence). The CDR3 totals 16 residues. The CDR3 here is CASSRRRGENTGELFF. The CDR3 DNA reads TGTGCCAGCAGCCGCCGAAGGGGGGAGAACACCGGGGAGCTGTTTTTT. The whole variable domain, filled in from reference TRBV3-1 and TRBJ2-2, reads DTAVSQTPKYLVTQMGNDKSIKCEQNLGHDTMYWYKQDSKKFLKIMFSYNNKELIINETVPNRFSPKSPDKAHLNLHINSLELGDSAVYFCASSRRRGENTGELFFGEGSRLTVL.

The chain has TRBV24-1 and TRBJ2-5; D is undetermined. Germline V CDR1 and CDR2: KGHDR, SFDVKD. This CDR3 is 13 amino acids long. V was pared by 9 bases and J by 5 bases, with 15 bases between. The CDR3: CATGPPNGETQYF. CDR3 in DNA: TGTGCCACCGGCCCCCCGAACGGGGAGACCCAGTACTTC.

This clonotype occurred a few times. The rearrangement joins TRBV4-1 to TRBJ2-7; TRBD1 agrees at 7 bases. V shed 4 bases, J shed 2 bases, and the junction held 11 bases outside the gene matches. The CDR3 sequence is 16 residues long. Looked up from germline, CDR1 is MGHRA and CDR2 is YSYEKL. CDR3 sequence reads: CASSLSWGTDPYEQYF. The CDR3 nucleotides read TGCGCCAGCAGCCTTTCATGGGGGACAGATCCCTACGAGCAGTACTTC.

CDR3 in amino acids: CASSVETSGTRETQYF. CDR3 DNA sequence: TGTGCCAGCAGCGTAGAGACTAGCGGGACCCGAGAGACCCAGTACTTC. The chain is built from TRBV9 and TRBJ2-5, with TRBD2 identical over 11 bases. Germline CDR1 SGDLS, CDR2 YYNGEE. The trim removed 0 bases at V and 4 bases at J, leaving 5 bases unmatched. CDR3 size: 16 residues. The entire variable domain, with the rest obtained from reference TRBV9 and TRBJ2-5, is as follows: DSGVTQTPKHLITATGQRVTLRCSPRSGDLSVYWYQQSLDQGLQFLIQYYNGEERAKGNILERFSAQQFPDLHSELNLSSLELGDSALYFCASSVETSGTRETQYFGPGTRLLVL.

The sample holds a few counts of this clonotype. This rearrangement joins TRBV6-2 or TRBV6-3 to TRBJ2-7; TRBD2 might be the D (7 bases). With the DNA end fitting TRBJ2-5 better, the J assignment may be wrong. Germline lookup yields CDR1 MNHEY and CDR2 SVGEGT. The CDR3 length is 16 residues. CDR3 nucleotides: TGTGCCAGCAGTTACGACTTCGGGGGGCCGAGGGAGACCCAGTACTTC. Its protein is CASSYDFGGPRETQYF.

The chain employs TRBV3-1 and TRBJ2-1, with 7 bases lining up with TRBD1. The J call is doubtful: the DNA matches TRBJ2-7 better. The CDR3 is made up of 17 amino acids. Per germline, CDR1 LGHDT and CDR2 YNNKEL (reference sequence). CDR3 region: CASSHTNRGRTYNEQYF. The CDR3 DNA reads as TGTGCCAGCAGCCACACCAACAGGGGACGCACCTACAATGAGCAGTACTTC.

The V gene is TRBV6-2 or TRBV6-3, the J gene TRBJ2-7; D is possibly TRBD1 (5 bases). This CDR3 is built from 13 residues. V lost 8 bases and J 3 bases, leaving 14 bases between the germline ends. Germline CDR1 and CDR2: MNHEY and SVGEGT. CDR3 amino acids: CASGPTANYEQYF. CDR3 nucleotides: TGTGCCAGCGGCCCGACAGCTAACTACGAGCAGTACTTC.

The table lists this clonotype with a few counts. This chain uses TRBV11-2 with TRBJ2-7, with no clear D. CDR1 SGHAT and CDR2 FQNNGV come from the germline V gene. V gave up 1 base and J gave up 4 bases, with 8 bases separating them. This CDR3 has 13 residues. The CDR3 nucleotides read TGTGCCAGCAGCTTAGTGGGGAAATACGAGCAGTACTTC. The encoded protein is CASSLVGKYEQYF.

Here the CDR3 DNA reads TGTGCCAGCAAAAGCGGCCTTCTCCGGTACAATGAGCAGTTCTTC. This translates into CASKSGLLRYNEQFF. The chain has TRBV2 and TRBJ2-1; TRBD2 is a possible D gene (5 bases). Per the germline V gene, CDR1 is SNHLY and CDR2 is FYNNEI. This CDR3 comprises 15 residues. V lost 7 bases, J lost 4 bases, and 17 bases lay in between.

In regard to this clonotype: A much larger clone lies a single base off, so this may be a read error. This chain joins TRBV27 and TRBJ1-2; the D is unclear. CDR3 length: 16 amino acids. Germline V gives CDR1 MNHEY, CDR2 SMNVEV (reference sequence). V was shortened by 6 bases and J by 0 bases, with 17 bases between the two germline ends. The CDR3 DNA sequence: TGTGCCAGCAGCCTTAGGGAGGCGCAGGCTAACTATGGCTACACCTTC. Translating it yields CASSLREAQANYGYTF.

The gene calls are TRBV20-1 and TRBJ1-2, with D possibly TRBD1 on 5 matching bases. Trimming pared 3 bases from V and 5 bases from J, leaving 13 bases between. The CDR3 is made up of 13 amino acids. Germline CDR1 is DFQATT and CDR2 is SNEGSKA (reference sequence). For the CDR3, the DNA is TGCAGTGCTAGTGAGCAGGGTGGATATGGCTACACCTTC. Its protein is CSASEQGGYGYTF.

CDR3 DNA: TGTGCCAGCAGTCCTGGGCGGGGAGAGCAGTACTTC. Translated, it gives CASSPGRGEQYF. V and J are TRBV12-3 or TRBV12-4 and TRBJ2-5, with a weak D call TRBD2 (6 bases). CDR3 length equals 12 residues. Trimming removed 5 bases from V and 11 bases from J, with 15 bases in between.

The gene calls are TRBV7-9 and TRBJ1-5; TRBD1 aligns across 7 bases. V trimming: 1 base; J trimming: 4 bases; junction bases outside the gene matches: 10. The germline V gene encodes CDR1 SEHNR and CDR2 FQNEAQ (reference sequence). This CDR3 spans 17 amino acids. In nucleotides, the CDR3 is TGTGCCAGCAGCTTAGGACAGGGCCCCCTCGGGAATCAGCCCCAGCATTTT. It is translated as CASSLGQGPLGNQPQHF.

The chain has TRBV27 and TRBJ2-7, with 7 bases aligning to TRBD1. The J call may be in error: the DNA end matches TRBJ2-5 better. Germline V gene lookup returns CDR1 MNHEY and CDR2 SMNVEV (reference sequence). The CDR3 sequence is 15 residues long. CDR3: CASSPRDSLKETQYF. The CDR3 DNA is TGTGCCAGCAGTCCCCGGGACAGTCTAAAAGAGACCCAGTACTTC.

The chain couples TRBV4-3 to TRBJ2-3; tentatively, D is TRBD2 (7 bases). This CDR3 is 18 amino acids long. Deletions cut 0 bases from V and 4 bases from J, with 20 bases between. Germline V CDR1 and CDR2: LGHNA, YSLEER. CDR3 sequence (DNA): TGCGCCAGCAGCCAAGATTGGGGGGGGGCCGTCTCCGCAGATACGCAGTATTTT. Translating gives CASSQDWGGAVSADTQYF.

A remark on this clonotype: A read error may explain this, as a much larger clone is one base away. The chain joins TRBV10-3 to TRBJ2-5; D remains unclear. The CDR3 is 15 residues long. Germline CDR1 and CDR2: ENHRY and SYGVKD. CDR3 DNA sequence: TGTGTCACCGGACGTCCGGATGAGGTGCAAGAGACCCAGTACTTC. Its translation: CVTGRPDEVQETQYF.

The chain couples TRBV24-1 to TRBJ2-1; possibly TRBD1 or TRBD2 for D (6 bases each). This CDR3 has 15 amino acids. Looked up from germline, CDR1 is KGHDR and CDR2 is SFDVKD. The V gene lost 3 bases and the J gene lost 6 bases, with 14 bases spanning the gap. The CDR3 loop is CATSDARGRPNEQFF. DNA of the CDR3: TGTGCCACCAGTGATGCACGGGGGCGGCCCAATGAGCAGTTCTTC.

The chain couples TRBV7-8 to TRBJ2-7, with D possibly matching TRBD1 (6 bases). Germline values: CDR1 SGHVS, CDR2 FQNEAQ. V dropped 1 base and J dropped 2 bases, with 12 bases sitting between them. The CDR3 runs to 15 residues. CDR3 DNA: TGTGCCAGCAGCTTAGTCCGGCAGGGGCCCTACGAGCAGTACTTC. This sequence encodes CASSLVRQGPYEQYF.

This clonotype was found a few times. V is TRBV2 and J is TRBJ2-3, with TRBD1 as a possible D gene (6 bases). Trimming took 6 bases from V and 0 from J, leaving 10 bases between them. This CDR3 has 14 residues. CDR1 is SNHLY and CDR2 is FYNNEI in the germline V gene. The CDR3 here is CASSEQGSTDTQYF. The CDR3 region has the DNA TGTGCCAGCAGCGAACAGGGTAGCACAGATACGCAGTATTTT.

This clonotype occurred a few times. The genes are TRBV6-2 or TRBV6-3 and TRBJ2-5; TRBD1 agrees at 8 bases. The V gene's germline CDR1 is MNHEY and CDR2 SVGEGT. After removal of 2 bases from V and 5 bases from J, the junction contained 7 bases not matched to a gene. This CDR3 is built from 15 residues. The CDR3 DNA reads TGTGCCAGCAGTTACGCAGGGGGCTTGGGGGAGACCCAGTACTTC. Its translation: CASSYAGGLGETQYF.

V gene TRBV15 combines with J gene TRBJ2-2, with D perhaps being TRBD1 or TRBD2 (5 bases each). V gave up 1 base and J gave up 5 bases, with 8 bases separating them. This CDR3 has 14 residues. Germline V CDR1 and CDR2: LNHNV, YYDKDF (reference sequence). The CDR3 DNA reads as TGTGCCACCAGCAGAGGAGGGGATACCGGGGAGCTGTTTTTT. It encodes CATSRGGDTGELFF.

This chain joins TRBV11-3 and TRBJ2-3; D is ambiguous. The CDR3 has 16 residues. Germline values: CDR1 SGHNT, CDR2 YENEEA. V was pared by 5 bases and J by 6 bases, with 21 bases between. CDR3 in DNA: TGTGCCAGCAGCCCCGGACCTGCTGGGTTATTGGATACGCAGTATTTT. Its translation: CASSPGPAGLLDTQYF. Looking up the rest from reference TRBV11-3 and TRBJ2-3 gives the full variable domain: EAGVVQSPRYKIIEKKQPVAFWCNPISGHNTLYWYLQNLGQGPELLIRYENEEAVDDSQLPKDRFSAERLKGVDSTLKIQPAELGDSAVYLCASSPGPAGLLDTQYFGPGTRLTVL.

This clonotype was seen ten or more times. V and J are TRBV28 and TRBJ2-7; D call uncertain. Trimming stripped 3 bases from V and 7 bases from J, with 7 bases between. The CDR3 is 11 residues long. Germline V lookup: CDR1 MDHEN, CDR2 SYDVKM. The CDR3 is CASSFLEEQYF. CDR3 bases: TGTGCCAGCAGTTTCCTGGAGGAGCAGTACTTC.

The rearrangement links TRBV2 to TRBJ2-1; 13 bases map to TRBD2. Trimming removed 4 bases from V and 7 bases from J; junction bases left unmatched: 10. CDR3 length: 17 residues. Germline V lookup: CDR1 SNHLY, CDR2 FYNNEI. The CDR3 here is CASSANPGLAGENEQFF. The CDR3 DNA is TGTGCCAGCAGTGCGAACCCTGGACTAGCGGGAGAGAATGAGCAGTTCTTC.

The V call is TRBV3-1, the J call TRBJ2-5; 10 nucleotides line up with TRBD1. Trimming at V came to 6 bases and at J to 4 bases, leaving 8 bases not matched to a gene. Per the germline V gene, CDR1 is LGHDT and CDR2 is YNNKEL (reference sequence). The CDR3 length is 15 residues. CDR3 sequence: CASRTLGQGTETQYF. The CDR3 DNA reads TGTGCCAGCAGGACACTGGGACAGGGGACAGAGACCCAGTACTTC.

This clonotype was seen more than once but under ten times. The chain carries TRBV6-5 and TRBJ2-1; maybe TRBD2 (6 bases). CDR3 length: 13 amino acids. Germline-derived CDR1 and CDR2 are MNHEY and SVGAGI. Between the trimmed V and J ends, which lost 2 bases and 9 bases, there was a span of 11 bases. The CDR3 nucleotides are TGTGCCAGCAGTTACCTTGACGGGAGTGAGCAGTTCTTC. This encodes CASSYLDGSEQFF.

The table lists this clonotype with a count of one. One base away lies a much larger clone, so this may be a sequencing read error. This chain uses TRBV29-1 with TRBJ2-5, with 8 bases matching TRBD2. The DNA end favors TRBJ2-1, so the J call may be wrong. Germline CDR1 reads SQVTM; CDR2 reads ANQGSEA. The CDR3 consists of 14 residues. The CDR3 coding sequence is TGCAGCGTTCTTAGCGGGACGAACCAAGAGACCCAGTTCTTC. Amino acids: CSVLSGTNQETQFF.

The chain combines TRBV27 with TRBJ2-1, with 9 bases fitting TRBD2. This CDR3 spans 14 amino acids. Germline V gene lookup returns CDR1 MNHEY and CDR2 SMNVEV (reference sequence). J lost 10 bases, V lost 5 bases, and 9 bases had no gene match. The CDR3 spells CASSPFGGGAEQFF. The CDR3 bases are TGTGCCAGCAGTCCTTTTGGCGGGGGGGCCGAGCAGTTCTTC.